This TCR beta chain was identified during a study of cytomegalovirus exposure and HLA in healthy donors. The table came from immunoSEQ multiplex PCR; TCRdb's copy has only in-frame clones and leaves some out. The profile covers about 360,000 clones, with about nine tenths appearing a single time and 0.83% taken by the ten largest. In its sample, this clone was seen once. Trimming cost V 9 bases and J 7 bases; bases outside gene matches: 10. Per germline, CDR1 MNHEY and CDR2 SMNVEV (reference sequence). The CDR3 spans 13 residues. The gene calls are TRBV27 and TRBJ2-3; 7 nucleotides align to TRBD1. Sequenced input: PBMCs. The sequence was obtained from a woman under 30 in good health and CMV-seronegative. The CDR3 loop is CASIRPGGNTQYF. The DNA for the CDR3 is TGTGCCAGTATCCGGCCAGGGGGAAATACGCAGTATTTT.